This entry lists 20 T cell receptor beta chains sequenced from one sample in a study of T cell repertoires in cytomegalovirus infection. MiXCR, applied by TCRdb to the reads, yields one record per CDR3 protein. In the table there are about 300,000 distinct CDR3 sequences, more than 20% of which are singletons. The specimen was PBMCs. Receptors were obtained from a human donor in good health (CMV status not recorded). Some clones in this sample may be carry-over from other donors' samples.

The chain employs TRBV20-1 and TRBJ1-1; D unresolved. Germline V gives CDR1 DFQATT, CDR2 SNEGSKA (reference sequence). Deletions cut 3 bases from V and 5 bases from J, with 13 bases between. CDR3 length: 13 amino acids. In DNA form, the CDR3 reads TGCAGTGCTAGGGAGGGAAAGGGTACTGAAGCTTTCTTT. This gives the protein CSAREGKGTEAFF.

This clonotype has a handful of counts. This chain joins TRBV28 and TRBJ1-2; D remains ambiguous. CDR3 length: 14 amino acids. Germline CDR1 is MDHEN and CDR2 is SYDVKM. V shed 3 bases and J shed 4 bases, with 12 bases lying between them. DNA for the CDR3: TGTGCCAGCAGTTTTGCCATGTCGTCCTATGGCTACACCTTC. Its translation is CASSFAMSSYGYTF.

J is TRBJ2-7 and V is TRBV7-3; D possibly corresponds to TRBD2 (6 bases). CDR3 length: 14 residues. Germline V gives CDR1 SGHTA, CDR2 FQGTGA. Trimming pared 5 bases from V and 6 bases from J, leaving 17 bases between. The chain's CDR3 is CASSSAGTSGEQYF. The CDR3 region has the DNA TGTGCCAGCAGCAGCGCCGGGACTTCGGGCGAGCAGTACTTC.

The rearrangement joins TRBV5-5 to TRBJ2-2; perhaps TRBD1 as D (6 bases). Germline lookup yields CDR1 SGHKS and CDR2 YYEKEE (reference sequence). This CDR3 contains 14 residues. Trimming shortened V by 3 bases and J by 5 bases, and 11 bases separated the two germline ends. In DNA form, the CDR3 reads TGTGCCAGCAGCTCTTACAGGGTAACCGGGGAGCTGTTTTTT. Protein product: CASSSYRVTGELFF. Filled out from reference TRBV5-5 and TRBJ2-2, the complete variable domain reads DAGVTQSPTHLIKTRGQQVTLRCSPISGHKSVSWYQQVLGQGPQFIFQYYEKEERGRGNFPDRFSARQFPNYSSELNVNALLLGDSALYLCASSSYRVTGELFFGEGSRLTVL.

The chain links TRBV20-1 to TRBJ1-5; tentatively, D is TRBD1 (6 bases). V lost 6 bases to trimming and J lost 5 bases, with 23 bases between them. The CDR3 contains 16 residues. Germline V gene data show CDR1 as DFQATT and CDR2 as SNEGSKA (reference sequence). The CDR3 here is CSAYRPGGHFDQPQHF. CDR3 coding DNA: TGCAGTGCGTATAGACCGGGGGGGCATTTTGATCAGCCCCAGCATTTT.

V is TRBV18 and J is TRBJ1-5, with TRBD1 matching over 10 bases. The CDR3 runs to 16 residues. Germline V gene data show CDR1 as KGHSH and CDR2 as LQKENI. The J segment lost 11 bases and the V segment lost 2 bases, leaving 12 bases of the junction unmatched. The CDR3 here is CASSPYWDRGGTAQHF. CDR3 sequence (DNA): TGTGCCAGCTCACCATACTGGGACAGGGGAGGAACGGCCCAGCATTTT.

The chain recombines TRBV12-5 with TRBJ2-1; D call uncertain. This CDR3 contains 11 residues. Germline V CDR1 and CDR2: LGHNT, FRNRAP. Trimming pared 6 bases from V and 9 bases from J, leaving 9 bases between. The CDR3 spells CASGLSTEQFF. The DNA for the CDR3 is TGTGCTAGTGGCCTCTCTACTGAGCAGTTCTTC.

This clonotype occurred a few times. This chain joins TRBV10-3 and TRBJ1-5, with D possibly TRBD1 on 5 matching bases. The CDR3 is 13 amino acids. V was pared by 8 bases and J by 3 bases, with 11 bases between. The V gene's germline CDR1 is ENHRY and CDR2 SYGVKD. The CDR3 here is CAIGGQANQPQHF. The CDR3 DNA reads TGTGCCATCGGTGGACAAGCCAATCAGCCCCAGCATTTT.

This CDR3 reads CSAKNRGSLNEQFF. CDR3 DNA: TGCAGTGCGAAGAACAGGGGATCCCTCAATGAGCAGTTCTTC. V and J are TRBV20-1 and TRBJ2-1; 7 bases align to TRBD1. Germline V lookup: CDR1 DFQATT, CDR2 SNEGSKA (reference sequence). The trim removed 6 bases at V and 6 bases at J, leaving 11 bases unmatched. The CDR3 is made up of 14 amino acids.

Many counts were recorded for this clonotype. This chain uses TRBV7-2 with TRBJ2-5; TRBD2 matches at 11 bases. V was pared by 7 bases and J by 3 bases, with 7 bases of the junction left unmatched. There are 15 residues in the CDR3. Looked up from germline, CDR1 is SGHTA and CDR2 is FQGNSA. CDR3 DNA sequence: TGTGCCAGCAACTCCTTAGCGGGAGGGGAAGAGACCCAGTACTTC. Its protein product is CASNSLAGGEETQYF.

This chain joins TRBV20-1 and TRBJ1-1, with D unresolved. The V gene lost 3 bases and the J gene lost 1 base, with 9 bases spanning the gap. CDR1 is DFQATT and CDR2 is SNEGSKA in the germline V gene (reference sequence). This CDR3 is built from 13 residues. The CDR3 loop reads CSASAKGNTEAFF. In DNA form, the CDR3 reads TGCAGTGCTAGTGCCAAGGGGAACACTGAAGCTTTCTTT.

The chain links TRBV24-1 to TRBJ2-5, with 8 bases lining up with TRBD1. Germline trimming cut 4 bases from V and 5 bases from J; bases unmatched to any gene: 8. CDR3 length: 15 amino acids. Per germline, CDR1 KGHDR and CDR2 SFDVKD. As DNA, the CDR3 is TGTGCCACCAGTGACACTCGGACAGGGATCGAGACCCAGTACTTC. This translates into CATSDTRTGIETQYF.

This sequence joins TRBV25-1 and TRBJ2-2; D not resolved. CDR1 is MGHDK and CDR2 is SYGVNS in the germline V gene. V was trimmed by 5 bases and J by 1 base, leaving 8 bases between them. This CDR3 spans 14 amino acids. This chain's CDR3 is CASSSGKNTGELFF. As DNA, the CDR3 is TGTGCCAGCAGTTCAGGCAAGAACACCGGGGAGCTGTTTTTT.

V is TRBV7-9 and J is TRBJ2-1, with 11 bases aligning to TRBD1. Trimming took 5 bases from V and 10 from J; bases not matched to a gene: 13. The CDR3 has 16 amino acids. Germline CDR1 and CDR2: SEHNR and FQNEAQ (reference sequence). CDR3 DNA: TGTGCCAGCAGCCTTCTCCCCGGACAGGGGGCGCGGGAGCAGTTCTTC. Its translation is CASSLLPGQGAREQFF.

There are a few counts of this clonotype. The J gene is TRBJ1-2, the V gene TRBV25-1; 8 positions agree with TRBD1. V shed 3 bases and J 7 bases; nucleotides not matched to a gene: 7. Germline V lookup: CDR1 MGHDK, CDR2 SYGVNS. CDR3 length: 14 amino acids. The CDR3 spells CASSDGQGFFGYTF. CDR3 coding DNA: TGTGCCAGCAGTGATGGACAGGGCTTCTTTGGCTACACCTTC.

This clonotype has a handful of counts. The CDR3 region is CSARDSARMNTEAFF. CDR3 nucleotide sequence: TGCAGTGCTAGAGATTCCGCGCGAATGAACACTGAAGCTTTCTTT. V usage is TRBV20-1 and J usage is TRBJ1-1; D is uncertain. Germline assignment: CDR1 DFQATT and CDR2 SNEGSKA (reference sequence). The CDR3 totals 15 residues. Trimming took 0 bases from V and 0 from J, leaving 11 bases between them.

The rearrangement joins TRBV7-9 to TRBJ1-1, with 8 bases identical to TRBD1. The ends lost 2 bases at V and 4 bases at J; junction bases unmatched: 3. The CDR3 is 14 residues long. Germline lookup yields CDR1 SEHNR and CDR2 FQNEAQ (reference sequence). The CDR3 reads CASSLQGASTEAFF. CDR3 in DNA: TGTGCCAGCAGCTTACAGGGGGCGAGCACTGAAGCTTTCTTT.

A few counts support this clonotype. The J gene is TRBJ2-5, the V gene TRBV24-1; tentative D call: TRBD2 (6 bases). The germline V gene has CDR1 KGHDR and CDR2 SFDVKD. V was clipped by 5 bases and J by 5 bases, with 17 bases between them. The CDR3 consists of 15 residues. In DNA form, the CDR3 reads TGTGCCACCAGTGCCCCGACTAGTGGGGGGGAGACCCAGTACTTC. Encoded protein: CATSAPTSGGETQYF.

The table lists this clonotype with a few counts. This rearrangement joins TRBV4-2 to TRBJ2-3; 8 bases are shared with TRBD2. This CDR3 contains 15 residues. J gave up 6 bases and V 1 base, and 6 bases lay outside the gene matches. CDR1 and CDR2 (germline): LGHNA, YNFKEQ. In DNA form, the CDR3 reads TGTGCCAGCAGCCAAGGACGGGGGGGCCGTGATACGCAGTATTTT. Translation gives CASSQGRGGRDTQYF.

The chain couples TRBV6-2 or TRBV6-3 to TRBJ2-7, with D possibly being TRBD1 (6 bases). Trimming took 0 bases from V and 8 from J, leaving 17 bases between them. The CDR3 has 15 residues. Germline CDR1 and CDR2: MNHEY and SVGEGT. This chain's CDR3 is CASSYSGTPQLKQYF. CDR3 nucleotides: TGTGCCAGCAGTTACTCGGGGACACCACAGTTGAAGCAGTACTTC.